Each of the 7 T cell receptor beta chains below was sequenced from the same sample in a study of blood T cell repertoires in COVID-19 (dated by TCRdb to 2019 to 2021). Library preparation was by the immunoSEQ multiplex PCR assay. TCRdb obtained this table from immuneACCESS and retained in-frame rearrangements with V and J assigned. These tables miss some clones; where compared with another copy, unresolved V genes account for less than half of the shortfall, and the remainder is unexplained. The sample table lists approximately 330,000 clones, about 90% of them with a count of one. Of the sample, around 1% is held by the ten largest clones. Sequencing was done on a sample of peripheral blood. The receptors come from a woman aged 40 to 50 with COVID-19, enrolled during active disease.

The chain recombines TRBV7-9 with TRBJ1-2; D not certain. There are 16 residues in the CDR3. The germline gives CDR1 SEHNR, CDR2 FQNEAQ (reference sequence). V shed 1 base and J shed 8 bases, with 20 bases lying between them. CDR3 bases: TGTGCCAGCAGCTTAGGGTTGGCACTCCAGGAGGTGGGCTACACCTTC. This encodes CASSLGLALQEVGYTF.

This sequence joins TRBV7-8 and TRBJ1-2; D is unclear. Trimming took 0 bases from V and 2 from J, leaving 4 bases between them. The length of the CDR3 is 13 residues. Per the germline V gene, CDR1 is SGHVS and CDR2 is FQNEAQ. CDR3 sequence (DNA): TGTGCCAGCAGCTTAGCCGGGAACTATGGCTACACCTTC. Translation gives CASSLAGNYGYTF. Complete variable domain (other parts from reference TRBV7-8 and TRBJ1-2): GAGVSQSPRYKVAKRGQDVALRCDPISGHVSLFWYQQALGQGPEFLTYFQNEAQLDKSGLPSDRFFAERPEGSVSTLKIQRTQQEDSAVYLCASSLAGNYGYTFGSGTRLTVV.

The chain is built from TRBV4-3 and TRBJ2-7, with D tentatively TRBD2 (5 bases). The ends were cut back, 3 bases at V and 3 bases at J, with 21 bases in the middle. The CDR3 spans 17 residues. Germline CDR1 and CDR2: LGHNA and YSLEER. This CDR3 reads CASSQDSSPGPFYEQYF. For the CDR3, the DNA is TGCGCCAGCAGCCAGGATTCTAGCCCCGGTCCGTTCTACGAGCAGTACTTC.

The J gene is TRBJ2-5, the V gene TRBV7-2; TRBD2 is a possible D gene (5 bases). Trimming cost V 5 bases and J 5 bases, with 12 bases left between them. CDR3 length: 13 amino acids. Germline V gene data show CDR1 as SGHTA and CDR2 as FQGNSA. CDR3 DNA: TGTGCCAGCAGCCCCTTTCGGGGTGAGACCCAGTACTTC. It specifies CASSPFRGETQYF.

The chain combines TRBV6-5 with TRBJ2-5; D is unclear. The V gene lost 5 bases and the J gene lost 1 base, with 5 bases spanning the gap. This CDR3 has 12 residues. CDR1 and CDR2 (germline): MNHEY, SVGAGI. This chain's CDR3 is CASSTVQETQYF. The CDR3 DNA is TGTGCCAGCAGTACTGTCCAAGAGACCCAGTACTTC.

V and J are TRBV18 and TRBJ1-5; no clear D gene. Trimming shortened V by 6 bases and J by 0 bases, and 6 bases separated the two germline ends. Germline-derived CDR1 and CDR2 are KGHSH and LQKENI. There are 13 residues in the CDR3. CDR3 in amino acids: CASSIDSNQPQHF. In nucleotides, the CDR3 is TGTGCCAGCTCTATAGATAGCAATCAGCCCCAGCATTTT. The full variable domain, its missing parts supplied by reference TRBV18 and TRBJ1-5, is NAGVMQNPRHLVRRRGQEARLRCSPMKGHSHVYWYRQLPEEGLKFMVYLQKENIIDESGMPKERFSAEFPKEGPSILRIQQVVRGDSAAYFCASSIDSNQPQHFGDGTRLSIL.

This clone turned up a few times. This chain links TRBV7-3 with TRBJ2-1; 10 positions match TRBD2. Germline V gene lookup returns CDR1 SGHTA and CDR2 FQGTGA. The CDR3 has 16 amino acids. V trimming: 3 bases; J trimming: 4 bases; junction bases outside the gene matches: 6. For the CDR3, the DNA is TGTGCCAGCAGCTTCCTCGGACTAGCGGAGTACAATGAGCAGTTCTTC. Its translation: CASSFLGLAEYNEQFF.